These T cell receptor beta chains were read from a single sample in a study of identical twins. Each CDR3 protein is one row after TCRdb ran MiXCR on the 5' RACE reads. Of about 190,000 distinct CDR3 sequences listed, about 16% are singletons. This sample was shared with a second study, whose subject was T cells expressing NK-cell markers.

Sequenced sample: CD8+ T cells sorted from blood. The receptors here all came from a woman aged 18-35 years in good health. Each CDR3 is given with its conserved first and last residue.

V gene | CDR3 protein
TRBV9 | CASSPGLAAYEQYF
TRBV6-5 | CASSFTGRNEQFF
TRBV6-1 | CASSPTGIGELFF
TRBV10-2 | CASSELLAGGQEQFF
TRBV10-2 | CASSDRGHLGGAFF
TRBV15 | CATSRESGPEGYTF
TRBV2 | CASRERGRETQYF
TRBV5-1 | CASSRGGVSEAFF
TRBV7-2 | CASSLSGSYNSPLHF
TRBV7-9 | CASSSQWGVEDTQYF
TRBV12-3/TRBV12-4 | CASSLHGYTF
TRBV7-8 | CASSLGGRALYTQYF
TRBV11-2 | CASSLDTGEETQYF
TRBV12-5 | CASGLTYRVHDGYTF
TRBV5-5 | CASSLVWEERNNEQFF
TRBV27 | CATSTGLNTEAFF
TRBV7-9 | CASSTSSGREVDTQYF
TRBV7-8 | CASSLSLAGTDTQYF
TRBV20-1 | CSARDHSGVSTDTQYF
TRBV7-9 | CAIPGHTNTEAFF
TRBV6-5 | CASSYDTREGYTF
TRBV9 | CAGSRGSYNEQFF
TRBV9 | CASSNSGTGIAEAFF
TRBV7-9 | CASSHLLMANYGYTF
TRBV12-3/TRBV12-4 | CASSLVNRVSEAFF
TRBV29-1 | CSALTGGAEEQYF
TRBV7-8 | CASSSNSFRDYEQYF
TRBV29-1 | CSVDWGTEAFF
TRBV7-9 | CASFGGELFF
TRBV6-7 | CARSGFPGQGYEQYF
TRBV11-2 | CASSYPQSGHHSYNEQFF
TRBV20-1 | CSARGSHVTEAFF
TRBV5-1 | CASRQDSTDTQYF
TRBV9 | CASSGPTGYEQYF
TRBV27 | CASSLVARGITEAFF
TRBV10-1 | CASRDIPMNTEAFF
TRBV29-1 | CSVEGADFYEQYF
TRBV27 | CASSSGTSGVSYEQYF
TRBV7-9 | CASSPVLGSPNEQFF
TRBV7-9 | CASSPTGGKGQPQHF
TRBV27 | CASSLGGTDTEAFF
TRBV7-9 | CASSLTEGPSYEQYF
TRBV7-2 | CASSFLANTDTQYF
TRBV9 | CASSPSGAANEQFF
TRBV13 | CASSLGNGYTF
TRBV5-4 | CASSLLGQGASYEQYF
TRBV29-1 | CSVEDRGLAAYEQYF
TRBV11-2 | CASSLQGAAGDTQYF
TRBV9 | CASSSRTSNTGELFF
TRBV19 | CASRGPLWTEAFF
TRBV9 | CASSTPGREETDTQYF